This T cell receptor beta chain is from a study of siplizumab effects on memory and regulatory T cells. Overall study results and limits: Among alloreactive clones, only a minor fraction mapped to unstimulated subsets.

Roughly 10^5 TCR templates per sample were sequenced. Profiling relied on immunoSEQ multiplex PCR, and the TCRdb table lists in-frame clones only, not all of them. The repertoire holds roughly 100,000 clones, with nearly 95% as singletons. Comment on this clone: What it recognizes is unknown.

The germline V gene has CDR1 LNHDA and CDR2 SQIVND (reference sequence). Trimming stripped 1 base from V and 0 bases from J, with 18 bases between. The CDR3 extends over 18 amino acids. The clonotype was recovered from a human donor in good health. Sequenced: Tregs sorted from blood. The chain employs TRBV19 and TRBJ1-2, with D possibly matching TRBD1 (6 bases). In DNA, the CDR3 is TGTGCCAGTAGTATAGTTGACTTCGACAGGACAGCTAACTATGGCTACACCTTC. Translating gives CASSIVDFDRTANYGYTF.